A single T cell receptor (beta chain) is shown here with its context. The target antigen is unknown. The CDR3 has 16 amino acids. The entry originates in a study of blood T cells in healthy people across ages. Whole-study findings and limits: The study regarded diversity estimates from one million T cells as underestimates. Significant beta diversity loss was already apparent by age roughly 44, declining roughly linearly.

A second PCR, run for roughly 7 to 11 cycles, used a sample-barcoded 5' primer plus a J-beta primer mix. TCRdb fed the 5' RACE reads into MiXCR, producing one record per CDR3 protein. The table lists around 1,000,000 distinct CDR3 sequences, roughly two fifths of them singletons. The sequence was collected from a man aged 18 to 30 in good health. This rearrangement joins TRBV21-1 to TRBJ2-3; the D call TRBD1 from the table was never checked on the DNA. TRBV21-1 has pseudogene status. Sequenced: blood. In DNA, the CDR3 is TGTGCCAGCAGCGGCCGGGACAGAAGAAGCACAGATACGCAGTATTTT. This codes for CASSGRDRRSTDTQYF.